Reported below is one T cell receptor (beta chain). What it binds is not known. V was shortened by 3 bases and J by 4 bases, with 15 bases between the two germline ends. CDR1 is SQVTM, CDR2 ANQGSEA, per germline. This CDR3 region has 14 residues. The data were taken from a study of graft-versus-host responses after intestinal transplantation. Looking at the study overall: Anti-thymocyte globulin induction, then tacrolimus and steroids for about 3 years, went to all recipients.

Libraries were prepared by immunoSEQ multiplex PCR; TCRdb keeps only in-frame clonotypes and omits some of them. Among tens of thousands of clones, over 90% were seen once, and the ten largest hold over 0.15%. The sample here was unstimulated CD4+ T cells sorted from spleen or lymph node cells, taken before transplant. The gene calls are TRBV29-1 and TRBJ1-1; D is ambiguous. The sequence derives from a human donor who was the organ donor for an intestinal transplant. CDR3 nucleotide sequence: TGCAGCGTTGACCGAGGAGGTGTGGGCACTGAAGCTTTCTTT. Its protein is CSVDRGGVGTEAFF.